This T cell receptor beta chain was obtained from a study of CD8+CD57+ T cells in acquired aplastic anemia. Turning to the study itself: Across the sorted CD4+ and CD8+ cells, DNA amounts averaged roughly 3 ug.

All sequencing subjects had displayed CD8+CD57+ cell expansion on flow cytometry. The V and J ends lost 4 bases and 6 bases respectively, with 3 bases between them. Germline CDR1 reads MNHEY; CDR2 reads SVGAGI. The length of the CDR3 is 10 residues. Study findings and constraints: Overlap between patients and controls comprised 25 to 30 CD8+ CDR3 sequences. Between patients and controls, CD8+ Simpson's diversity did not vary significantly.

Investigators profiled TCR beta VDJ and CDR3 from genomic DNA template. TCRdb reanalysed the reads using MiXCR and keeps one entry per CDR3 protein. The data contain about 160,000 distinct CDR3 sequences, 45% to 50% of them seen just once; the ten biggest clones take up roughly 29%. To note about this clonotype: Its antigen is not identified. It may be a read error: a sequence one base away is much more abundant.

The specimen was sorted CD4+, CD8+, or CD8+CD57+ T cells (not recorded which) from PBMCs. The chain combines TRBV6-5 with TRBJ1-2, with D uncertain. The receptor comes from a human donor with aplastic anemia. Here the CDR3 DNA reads TGTGCCAGCAGTTGGCATGGCTACACCTTC. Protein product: CASSWHGYTF.